This TCR beta chain stems from a study of shared clonotypes between healthy human individuals. Adult donors, all healthy and HIV-negative, had no recent acute infections or vaccinations. Division of CD4+ cells produced a CD45RA+ naive subset and a CD45RA-negative memory subset. Whole-study results and caveats: Sharing across four donors was highest in naive CD4 (around 5%) and lowest in memory CD8 (0.4%). Unshared clonotypes carried lower generation probabilities than those common to all four donors.

A remark on this clone: Its cognate antigen is unknown.

The data were produced by immunoSEQ multiplex PCR, yet TCRdb's version contains in-frame clones alone and is incomplete. The sample consists of 1,500,000 or so clones, approximately 97% of them appearing once. Sequencing was done on a sample of naive CD4+ T cells sorted from blood. Stated subset: CD45RA+ positively selected. The TCR was taken from a man aged 25 to 40 in good health.

The CDR3 sequence is CASSLNPGGASGANVLTF. The CDR3 nucleotides are TGCGCCAGCAGCTTGAATCCAGGGGGCGCCTCTGGGGCCAACGTCCTGACTTTC. The chain employs TRBV5-1 and TRBJ2-6, with TRBD1 matching 8 bases. The CDR3 loop spans 18 amino acids. The V gene's germline CDR1 is SGHRS and CDR2 YFSETQ. Trimming cost V 1 base and J 0 bases; bases outside gene matches: 6.